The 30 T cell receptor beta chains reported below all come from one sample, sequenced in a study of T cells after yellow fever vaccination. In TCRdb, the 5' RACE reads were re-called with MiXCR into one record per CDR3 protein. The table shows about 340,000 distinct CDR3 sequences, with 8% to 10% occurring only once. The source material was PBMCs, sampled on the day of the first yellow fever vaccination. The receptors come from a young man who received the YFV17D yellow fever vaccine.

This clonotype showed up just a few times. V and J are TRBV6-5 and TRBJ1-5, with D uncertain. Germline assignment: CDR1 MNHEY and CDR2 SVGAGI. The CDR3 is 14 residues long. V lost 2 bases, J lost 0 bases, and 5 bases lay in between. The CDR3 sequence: CASSYGNSNQPQHF. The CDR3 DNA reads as TGTGCCAGCAGTTACGGAAATAGCAATCAGCCCCAGCATTTT.

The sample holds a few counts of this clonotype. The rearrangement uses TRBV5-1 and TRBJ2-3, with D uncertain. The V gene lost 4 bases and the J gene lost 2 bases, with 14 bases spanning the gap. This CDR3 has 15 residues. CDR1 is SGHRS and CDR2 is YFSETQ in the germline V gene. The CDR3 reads CASSTTLGLTDTQYF. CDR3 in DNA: TGCGCCAGCAGCACGACCCTGGGCCTCACAGATACGCAGTATTTT. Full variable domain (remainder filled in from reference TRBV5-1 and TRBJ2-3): KAGVTQTPRYLIKTRGQQVTLSCSPISGHRSVSWYQQTPGQGLQFLFEYFSETQRNKGNFPGRFSGRQFSNSRSEMNVSTLELGDSALYLCASSTTLGLTDTQYFGPGTRLTVL.

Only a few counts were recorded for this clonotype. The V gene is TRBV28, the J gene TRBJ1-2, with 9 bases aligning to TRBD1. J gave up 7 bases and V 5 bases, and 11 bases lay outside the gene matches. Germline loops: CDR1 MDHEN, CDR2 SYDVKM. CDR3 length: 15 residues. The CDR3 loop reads CASSPGTGCRCGYTF. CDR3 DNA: TGTGCCAGCAGTCCGGGGACAGGGTGTAGGTGTGGCTACACCTTC.

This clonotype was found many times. CDR3 sequence: CASSVRPRDKTYEQYF. The CDR3 DNA follows: TGTGCCAGCAGCGTAAGACCACGGGACAAGACCTACGAGCAGTACTTC. The chain combines TRBV9 with TRBJ2-7, with TRBD1 as a possible D gene (6 bases). This CDR3 contains 16 residues. V gave up 1 base and J gave up 2 bases, with 16 bases separating them. The V gene's germline CDR1 is SGDLS and CDR2 YYNGEE.

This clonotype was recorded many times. In DNA, the CDR3 is TGTGCCAGCAGCGCCGGGCCGGATTATTCCTATGGCTACACCTTC. Its translation is CASSAGPDYSYGYTF. V is TRBV7-2 and J is TRBJ1-2; no definite D call. Germline CDR1 reads SGHTA; CDR2 reads FQGNSA. This CDR3 comprises 15 residues. V was shortened by 5 bases and J by 4 bases, with 17 bases between the two germline ends.

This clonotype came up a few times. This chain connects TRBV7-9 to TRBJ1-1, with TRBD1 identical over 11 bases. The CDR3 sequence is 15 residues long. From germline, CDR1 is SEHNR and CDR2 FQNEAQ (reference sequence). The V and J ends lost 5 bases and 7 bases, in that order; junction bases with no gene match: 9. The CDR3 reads CASSLYRDRGSEAFF. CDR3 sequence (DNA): TGTGCCAGCAGCCTGTACCGGGACAGGGGGAGTGAAGCTTTCTTT.

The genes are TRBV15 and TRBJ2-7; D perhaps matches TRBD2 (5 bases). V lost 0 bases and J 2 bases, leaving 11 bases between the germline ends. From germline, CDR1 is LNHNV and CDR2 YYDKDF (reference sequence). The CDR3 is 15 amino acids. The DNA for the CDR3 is TGTGCCACCAGCAGAGATGGAGGCCTAGCCTACGAGCAGTACTTC. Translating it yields CATSRDGGLAYEQYF.

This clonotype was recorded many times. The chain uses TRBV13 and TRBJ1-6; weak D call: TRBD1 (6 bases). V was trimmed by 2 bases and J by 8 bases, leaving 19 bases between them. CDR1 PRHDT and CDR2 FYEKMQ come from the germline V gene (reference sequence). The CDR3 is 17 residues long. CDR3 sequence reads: CASSLRDTNDLDSPLHF. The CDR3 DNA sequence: TGTGCCAGCAGCTTAAGGGACACTAACGATCTAGATTCACCCCTCCACTTT.

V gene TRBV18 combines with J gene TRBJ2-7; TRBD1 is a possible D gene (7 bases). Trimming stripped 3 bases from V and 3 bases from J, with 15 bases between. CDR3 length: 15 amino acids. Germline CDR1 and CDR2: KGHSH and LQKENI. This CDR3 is CASSPGGTANYEQYV. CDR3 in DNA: TGTGCCAGCTCACCGGGCGGGACAGCAAACTACGAGCAGTACGTC.

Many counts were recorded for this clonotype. The CDR3 sequence is CASSSMASNEQFF. CDR3 nucleotide sequence: TGTGCCAGCAGCTCCATGGCCAGCAATGAGCAGTTCTTC. This sequence joins TRBV5-5 and TRBJ2-1; no firm D call. The CDR3 has 13 amino acids. Germline V gives CDR1 SGHKS, CDR2 YYEKEE (reference sequence). V gave up 3 bases and J gave up 6 bases, with 10 bases separating them.

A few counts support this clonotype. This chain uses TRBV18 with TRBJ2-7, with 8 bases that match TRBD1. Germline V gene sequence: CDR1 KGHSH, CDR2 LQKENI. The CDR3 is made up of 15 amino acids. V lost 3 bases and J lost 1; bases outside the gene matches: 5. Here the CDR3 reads CASSPSGGASYEQYF. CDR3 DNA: TGTGCCAGCTCACCCTCAGGGGGCGCATCCTACGAGCAGTACTTC.

CDR3 region: CASSLAWGRTVDQPQHF. CDR3 DNA: TGTGCCAGCAGCTTAGCTTGGGGGCGGACGGTTGATCAGCCCCAGCATTTT. The rearrangement links TRBV7-6 to TRBJ1-5; D is possibly TRBD1 (6 bases). Germline values: CDR1 SGHVS, CDR2 FNYEAQ. The V end lost 0 bases, the J end lost 5 bases, and 17 bases lay between the germline ends. The CDR3 is 17 amino acids.

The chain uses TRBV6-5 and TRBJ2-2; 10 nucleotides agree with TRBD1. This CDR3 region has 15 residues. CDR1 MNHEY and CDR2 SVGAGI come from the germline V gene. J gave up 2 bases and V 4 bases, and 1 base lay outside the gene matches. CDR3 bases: TGTGCCAGCAGTTGGACAGGGGGTAACACCGGGGAGCTGTTTTTT. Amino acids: CASSWTGGNTGELFF.

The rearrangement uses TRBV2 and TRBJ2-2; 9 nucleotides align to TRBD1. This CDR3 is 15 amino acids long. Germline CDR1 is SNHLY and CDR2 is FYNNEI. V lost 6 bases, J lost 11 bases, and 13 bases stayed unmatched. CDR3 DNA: TGTGCCAGCAGCACGGGACAGGGCACCTCGAGTGAGCTGTTTTTT. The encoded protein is CASSTGQGTSSELFF.

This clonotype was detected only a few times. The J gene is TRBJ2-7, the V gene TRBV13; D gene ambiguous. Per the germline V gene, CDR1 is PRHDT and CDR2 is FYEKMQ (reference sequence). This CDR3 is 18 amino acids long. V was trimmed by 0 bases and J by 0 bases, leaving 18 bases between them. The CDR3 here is CASSLGLGKTRSSYEQYF. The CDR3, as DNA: TGTGCCAGCAGCTTAGGCCTTGGGAAAACGAGGAGCTCCTACGAGCAGTACTTC. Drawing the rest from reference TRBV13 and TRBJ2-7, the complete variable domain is AAGVIQSPRHLIKEKRETATLKCYPIPRHDTVYWYQQGPGQDPQFLISFYEKMQSDKGSIPDRFSAQQFSDYHSELNMSSLELGDSALYFCASSLGLGKTRSSYEQYFGPGTRLTVT.

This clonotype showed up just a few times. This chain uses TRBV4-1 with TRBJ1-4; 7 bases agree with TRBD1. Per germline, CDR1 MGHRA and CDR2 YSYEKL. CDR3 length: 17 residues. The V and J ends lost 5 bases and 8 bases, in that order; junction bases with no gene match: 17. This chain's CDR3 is CASSFGTVDGRGEKLFF. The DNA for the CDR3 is TGCGCCAGCAGCTTTGGGACAGTGGACGGGCGCGGGGAAAAACTGTTTTTT.

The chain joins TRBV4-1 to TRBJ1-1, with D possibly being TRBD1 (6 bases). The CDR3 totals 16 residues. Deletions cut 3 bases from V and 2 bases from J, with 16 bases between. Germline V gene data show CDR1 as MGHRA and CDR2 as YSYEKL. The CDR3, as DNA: TGCGCCAGCAGCCAGCTGACCGGGACATTAAACACTGAAGCTTTCTTT. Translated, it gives CASSQLTGTLNTEAFF.

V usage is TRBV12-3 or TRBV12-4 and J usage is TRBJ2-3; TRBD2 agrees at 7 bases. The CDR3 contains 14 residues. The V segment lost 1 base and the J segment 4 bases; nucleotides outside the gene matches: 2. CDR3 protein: CASSLGTRADTQYF. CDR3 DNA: TGTGCCAGCAGTTTAGGGACTAGAGCAGATACGCAGTATTTT.

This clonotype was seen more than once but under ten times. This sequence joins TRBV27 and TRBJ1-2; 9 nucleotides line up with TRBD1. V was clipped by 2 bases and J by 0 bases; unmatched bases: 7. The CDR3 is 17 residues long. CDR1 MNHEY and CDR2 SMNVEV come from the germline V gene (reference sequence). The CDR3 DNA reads TGTGCCAGCAGTTTAACGGGACAGGGAAGCCCTAACTATGGCTACACCTTC. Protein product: CASSLTGQGSPNYGYTF.

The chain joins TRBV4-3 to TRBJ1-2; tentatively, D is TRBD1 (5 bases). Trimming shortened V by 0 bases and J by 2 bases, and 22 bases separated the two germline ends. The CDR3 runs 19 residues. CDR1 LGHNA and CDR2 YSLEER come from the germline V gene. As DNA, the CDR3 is TGCGCCAGCAGCCAAGATCCTCGGCAGGGCCGACTTCCCAACTATGGCTACACCTTC. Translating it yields CASSQDPRQGRLPNYGYTF.

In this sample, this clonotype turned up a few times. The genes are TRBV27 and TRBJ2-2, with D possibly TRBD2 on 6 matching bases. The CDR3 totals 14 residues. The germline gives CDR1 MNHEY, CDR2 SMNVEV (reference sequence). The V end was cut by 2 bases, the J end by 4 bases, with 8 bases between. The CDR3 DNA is TGTGCCAGCAGTTTAGGAGGGATCACCGGGGAGCTGTTTTTT. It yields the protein CASSLGGITGELFF.

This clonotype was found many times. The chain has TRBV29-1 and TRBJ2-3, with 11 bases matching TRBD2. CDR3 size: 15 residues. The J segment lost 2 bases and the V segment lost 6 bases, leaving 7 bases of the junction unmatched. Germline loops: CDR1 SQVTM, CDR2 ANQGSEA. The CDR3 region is CSVRTSGGYTDTQYF. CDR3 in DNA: TGCAGCGTAAGAACTAGCGGGGGTTACACAGATACGCAGTATTTT.

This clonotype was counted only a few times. CDR3 region: CASSFSRTDTQYF. The CDR3 nucleotides read TGTGCCAGCAGCTTCTCTCGAACAGATACGCAGTATTTT. The rearrangement uses TRBV9 and TRBJ2-3; D unresolved. Per the germline V gene, CDR1 is SGDLS and CDR2 is YYNGEE. The germline V and J ends were trimmed by 4 bases and 3 bases, with 9 bases remaining between them. The CDR3 is 13 residues long.

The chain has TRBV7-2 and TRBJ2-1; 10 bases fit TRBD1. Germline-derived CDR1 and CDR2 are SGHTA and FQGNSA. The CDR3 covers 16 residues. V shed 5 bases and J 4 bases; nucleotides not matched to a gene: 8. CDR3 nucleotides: TGTGCCAGCAGCCCAGGAGACAGGGGGCCTTACAATGAGCAGTTCTTC. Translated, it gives CASSPGDRGPYNEQFF.

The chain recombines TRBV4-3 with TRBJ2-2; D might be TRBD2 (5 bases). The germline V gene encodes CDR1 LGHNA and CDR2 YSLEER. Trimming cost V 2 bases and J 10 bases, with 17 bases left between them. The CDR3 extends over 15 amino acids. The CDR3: CASSQNPVEGVELFF. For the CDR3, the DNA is TGCGCCAGCAGCCAAAACCCTGTAGAGGGCGTGGAGCTGTTTTTT.

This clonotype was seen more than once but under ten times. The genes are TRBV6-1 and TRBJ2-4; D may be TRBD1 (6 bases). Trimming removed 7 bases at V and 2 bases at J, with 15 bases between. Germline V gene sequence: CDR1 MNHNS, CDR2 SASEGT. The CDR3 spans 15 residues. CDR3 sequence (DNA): TGTGCCAGCACCTTTAGGGGGATCACCAAAAACATTCAGTACTTC. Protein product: CASTFRGITKNIQYF.

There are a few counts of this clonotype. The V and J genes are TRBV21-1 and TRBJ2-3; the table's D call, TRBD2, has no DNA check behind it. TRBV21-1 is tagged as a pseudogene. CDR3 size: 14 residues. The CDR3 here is CASSKEDYSEAQYF. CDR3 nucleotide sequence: TGTGCCAGCAGCAAAGAGGACTACTCTGAAGCGCAGTATTTT.

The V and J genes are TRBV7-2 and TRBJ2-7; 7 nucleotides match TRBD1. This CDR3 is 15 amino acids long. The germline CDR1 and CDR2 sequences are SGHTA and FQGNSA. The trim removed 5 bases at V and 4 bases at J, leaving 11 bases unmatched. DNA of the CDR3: TGTGCCAGCAGCCCCACGACAGGGCCCCTATACGAGCAGTACGTC. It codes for CASSPTTGPLYEQYV.

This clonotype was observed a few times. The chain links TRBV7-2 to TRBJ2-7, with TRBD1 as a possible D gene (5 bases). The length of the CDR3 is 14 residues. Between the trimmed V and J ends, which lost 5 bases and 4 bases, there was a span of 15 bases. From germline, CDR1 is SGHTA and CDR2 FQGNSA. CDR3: CASSPRQGWYEQYF. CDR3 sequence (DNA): TGTGCCAGCAGCCCCCGGCAGGGATGGTACGAGCAGTACTTC.

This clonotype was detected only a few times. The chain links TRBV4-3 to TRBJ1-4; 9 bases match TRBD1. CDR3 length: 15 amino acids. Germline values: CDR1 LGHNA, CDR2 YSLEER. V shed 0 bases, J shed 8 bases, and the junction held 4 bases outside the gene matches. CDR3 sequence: CASSQEQGAQEKLFF. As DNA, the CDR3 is TGCGCCAGCAGCCAAGAACAGGGGGCTCAGGAAAAACTGTTTTTT.